This entry describes one T cell receptor beta chain. Its target is unknown. It was with unique molecular identifiers that the TCRbeta library was prepared. In TCRdb, the PCR reads were re-called with MiXCR into one record per CDR3 protein. The sample lists around 270,000 distinct CDR3 sequences; 6% to 10% were seen once. The CDR3 consists of 14 residues. V was trimmed by 1 base and J by 3 bases, leaving 9 bases between them. From germline, CDR1 is SGHTA and CDR2 FQGTGA. The sample originates from a study of T-cell reconstitution after alpha-beta-depleted transplantation in children. Whole-study results and caveats: A year post-transplant, T-cell counts and diversity derived mostly from newly produced T cells. There were reportedly several hundred expanded graft clones from which alpha-beta T cells came about two months after transplant.

The origin of this receptor is a female patient between 2 and 15 years old who had a stem cell transplant for Fanconi anemia, so the T cells may come from the graft donor. The chain carries TRBV7-3 and TRBJ1-1; D is perhaps TRBD1 (5 bases). Here the sequenced sample was peripheral blood, taken 360 days after TCRalphabeta/CD19-depleted stem cell transplant. CDR3 amino acids: CASSLMQGHTEAFF. The CDR3 DNA reads as TGTGCCAGCAGCTTAATGCAGGGCCACACTGAAGCTTTCTTT.